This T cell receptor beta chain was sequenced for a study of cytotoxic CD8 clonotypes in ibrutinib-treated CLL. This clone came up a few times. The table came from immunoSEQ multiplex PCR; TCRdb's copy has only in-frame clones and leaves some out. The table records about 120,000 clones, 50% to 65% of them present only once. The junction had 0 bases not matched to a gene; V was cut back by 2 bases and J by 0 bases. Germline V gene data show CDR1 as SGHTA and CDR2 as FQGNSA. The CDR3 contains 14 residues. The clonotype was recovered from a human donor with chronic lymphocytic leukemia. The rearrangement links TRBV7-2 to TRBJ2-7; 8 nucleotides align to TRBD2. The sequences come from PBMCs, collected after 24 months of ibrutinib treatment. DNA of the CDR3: TGTGCCAGCAGCTTAAGCGGGAGCTCCTACGAGCAGTACTTC. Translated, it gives CASSLSGSSYEQYF.